This TCR beta chain was profiled in a study of T cell clusters in autoimmune cytopenias. CDR1 and CDR2 from the germline V gene are MNHEY and SVGAGI. The CDR3 is made up of 15 amino acids. TRB was amplified from 250 ng of peripheral blood genomic DNA per sample. General study findings and limits: Comparing secondary cytopenia with chronic lymphocytic leukemia showed no cluster-lack signature, apparently masked by lymphoma repertoire. Primary autoimmune cytopenia patients seemingly lacked the physiological T cell clusters found in healthy donors. TRB repertoire shifts in secondary cytopenia and chronic lymphocytic leukemia mostly reflected lymphoma, not autoimmunity.

One tube held mixed TRB-A and TRB-B primer pools for touch-down PCR. TCRdb re-called the multiplex PCR reads and shows each CDR3 protein once, DNA omitted. The sample totals about 2,800 distinct CDR3 sequences. This clonotype is labeled medium-sized based on frequency. The antigen remains unidentified. This receptor was taken from a human donor with an autoimmune cytopenia or autoimmune hepatitis (not recorded which). The sample consisted of peripheral blood. The V and J genes are TRBV6-5 and TRBJ1-2; the D call from TCRdb, TRBD1, cannot be confirmed without DNA. This chain's CDR3 is CASSYRQGANYGYTF.